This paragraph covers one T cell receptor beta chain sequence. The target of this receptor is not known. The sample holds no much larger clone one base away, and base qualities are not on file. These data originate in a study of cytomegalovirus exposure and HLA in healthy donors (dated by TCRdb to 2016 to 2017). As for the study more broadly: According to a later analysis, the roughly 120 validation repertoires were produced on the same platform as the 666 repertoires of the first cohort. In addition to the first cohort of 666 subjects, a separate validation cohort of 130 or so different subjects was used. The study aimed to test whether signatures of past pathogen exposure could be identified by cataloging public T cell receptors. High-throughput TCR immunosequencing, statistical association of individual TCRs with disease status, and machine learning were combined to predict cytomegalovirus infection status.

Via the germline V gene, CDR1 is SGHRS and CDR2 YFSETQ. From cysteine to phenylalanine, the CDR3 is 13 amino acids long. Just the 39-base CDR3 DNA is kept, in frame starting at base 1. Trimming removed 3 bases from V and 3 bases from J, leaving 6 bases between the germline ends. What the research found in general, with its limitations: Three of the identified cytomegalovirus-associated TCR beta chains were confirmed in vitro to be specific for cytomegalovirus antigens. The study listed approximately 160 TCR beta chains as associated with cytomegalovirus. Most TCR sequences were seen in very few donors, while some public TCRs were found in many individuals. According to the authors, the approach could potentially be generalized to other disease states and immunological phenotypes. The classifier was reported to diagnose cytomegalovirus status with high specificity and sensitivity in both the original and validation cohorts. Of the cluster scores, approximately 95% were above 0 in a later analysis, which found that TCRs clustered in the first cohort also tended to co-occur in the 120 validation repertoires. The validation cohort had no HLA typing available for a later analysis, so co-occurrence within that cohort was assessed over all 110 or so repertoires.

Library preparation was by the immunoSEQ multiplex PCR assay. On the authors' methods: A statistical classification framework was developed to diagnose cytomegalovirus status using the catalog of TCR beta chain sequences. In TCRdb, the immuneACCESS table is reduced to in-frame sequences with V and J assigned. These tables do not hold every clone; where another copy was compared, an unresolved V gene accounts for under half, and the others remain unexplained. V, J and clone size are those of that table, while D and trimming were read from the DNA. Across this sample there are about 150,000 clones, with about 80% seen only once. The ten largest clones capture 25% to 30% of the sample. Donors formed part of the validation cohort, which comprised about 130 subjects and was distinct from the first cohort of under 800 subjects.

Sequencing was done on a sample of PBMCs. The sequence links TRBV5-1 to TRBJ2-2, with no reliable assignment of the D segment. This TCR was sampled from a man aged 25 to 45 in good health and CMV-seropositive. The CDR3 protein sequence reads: CASSSSDTGELFF. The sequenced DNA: TGCGCCAGCAGCTCGAGCGACACCGGGGAGCTGTTTTTT.